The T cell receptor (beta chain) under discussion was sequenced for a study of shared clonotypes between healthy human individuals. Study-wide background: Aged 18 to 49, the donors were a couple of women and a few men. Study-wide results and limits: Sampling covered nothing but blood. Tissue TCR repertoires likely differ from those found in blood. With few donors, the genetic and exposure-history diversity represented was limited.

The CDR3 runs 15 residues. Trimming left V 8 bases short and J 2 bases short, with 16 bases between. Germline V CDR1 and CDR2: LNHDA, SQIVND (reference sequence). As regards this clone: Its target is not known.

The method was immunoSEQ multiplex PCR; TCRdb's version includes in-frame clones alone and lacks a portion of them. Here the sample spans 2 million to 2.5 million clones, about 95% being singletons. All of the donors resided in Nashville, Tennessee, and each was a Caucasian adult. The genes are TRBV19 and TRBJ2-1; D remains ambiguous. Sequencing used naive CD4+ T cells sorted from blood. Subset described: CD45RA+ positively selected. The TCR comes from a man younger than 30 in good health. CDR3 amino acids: CASCRQVSAYNEQFF. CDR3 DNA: TGTGCCAGTTGCCGCCAGGTATCCGCCTACAATGAGCAGTTCTTC.